This T cell receptor (beta chain) was observed in a study of neurological immune-mediated disorders. Using its own MiXCR run on the 5' RACE reads, TCRdb lists one record per CDR3 protein. The table has some 70,000 distinct CDR3 sequences, around 3.1% seen once. This clonotype has at least ten counts. The V end lost 4 bases, the J end lost 0 bases, and 15 bases lay between the germline ends. Germline V gives CDR1 MNHEY, CDR2 SVGAGI. This CDR3 spans 16 amino acids. The specimen sequenced was PBMCs. The chain couples TRBV6-5 to TRBJ2-5; D might be TRBD1 (6 bases). This clonotype originated in a man aged 40-55 years with multiple sclerosis. CDR3 sequence: CASSSRQVPDQETQYF. The CDR3 DNA is TGTGCCAGCAGTTCCAGACAGGTACCGGACCAAGAGACCCAGTACTTC.